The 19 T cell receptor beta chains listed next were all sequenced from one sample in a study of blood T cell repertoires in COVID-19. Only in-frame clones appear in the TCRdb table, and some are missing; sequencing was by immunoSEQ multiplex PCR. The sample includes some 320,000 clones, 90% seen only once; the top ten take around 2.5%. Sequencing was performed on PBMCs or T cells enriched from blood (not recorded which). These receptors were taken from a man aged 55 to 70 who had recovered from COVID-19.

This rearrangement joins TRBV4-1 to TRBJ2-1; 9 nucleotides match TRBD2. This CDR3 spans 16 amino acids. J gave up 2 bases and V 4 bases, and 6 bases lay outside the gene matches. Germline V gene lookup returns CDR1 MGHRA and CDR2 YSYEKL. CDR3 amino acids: CASSRQTSGTYNEQFF. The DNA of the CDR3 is TGCGCCAGCAGCCGTCAGACTAGCGGAACCTACAATGAGCAGTTCTTC.

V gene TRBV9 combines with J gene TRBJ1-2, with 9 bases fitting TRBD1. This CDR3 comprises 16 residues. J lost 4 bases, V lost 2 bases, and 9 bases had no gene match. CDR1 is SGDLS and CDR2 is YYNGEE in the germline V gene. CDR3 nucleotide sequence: TGTGCCAGCAGCGTCTCGGGACAGGGAACCCTCTATGGCTACACCTTC. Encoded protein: CASSVSGQGTLYGYTF.

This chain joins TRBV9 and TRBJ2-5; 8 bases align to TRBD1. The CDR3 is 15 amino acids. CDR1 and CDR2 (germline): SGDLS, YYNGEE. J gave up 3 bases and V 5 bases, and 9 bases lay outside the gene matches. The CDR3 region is CASSIGTGYEETQYF. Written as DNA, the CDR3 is TGTGCCAGCAGTATAGGGACAGGATACGAAGAGACCCAGTACTTC.

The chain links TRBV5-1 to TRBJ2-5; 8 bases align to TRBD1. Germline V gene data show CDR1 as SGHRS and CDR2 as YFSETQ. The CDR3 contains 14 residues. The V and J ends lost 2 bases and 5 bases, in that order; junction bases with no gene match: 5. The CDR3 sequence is CASSFGQGGETQYF. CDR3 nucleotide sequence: TGCGCCAGCAGCTTTGGACAGGGTGGCGAGACCCAGTACTTC.

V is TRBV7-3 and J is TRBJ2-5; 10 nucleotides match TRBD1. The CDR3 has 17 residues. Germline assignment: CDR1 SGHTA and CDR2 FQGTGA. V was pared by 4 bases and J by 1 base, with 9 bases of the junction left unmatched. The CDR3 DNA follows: TGTGCCAGCAGCTCAGGGGACAGGGGCAGATTCCAAGAGACCCAGTACTTC. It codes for CASSSGDRGRFQETQYF. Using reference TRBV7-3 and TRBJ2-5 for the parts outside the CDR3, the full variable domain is GAGVSQTPSNKVTEKGKYVELRCDPISGHTALYWYRQSLGQGPEFLIYFQGTGAADDSGLPNDRFFAVRPEGSVSTLKIQRTERGDSAVYLCASSSGDRGRFQETQYFGPGTRLLVL.

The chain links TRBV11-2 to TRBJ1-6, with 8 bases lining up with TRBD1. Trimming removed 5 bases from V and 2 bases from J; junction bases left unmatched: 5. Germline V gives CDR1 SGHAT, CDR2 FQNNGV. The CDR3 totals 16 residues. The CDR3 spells CASSGQGSAYNSPLHF. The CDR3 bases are TGTGCCAGCAGCGGACAGGGATCGGCCTATAATTCACCCCTCCACTTT.

CDR3 sequence (DNA): TGTGCCAGCAGCCCCACAGGGGGCGGCACAGATACGCAGTATTTT. Encoded protein: CASSPTGGGTDTQYF. The genes are TRBV9 and TRBJ2-3, with 9 bases identical to TRBD1. The length of the CDR3 is 15 residues. Unmatched junction bases numbered 4, after V lost 4 bases and J lost 1 base. CDR1 and CDR2 (germline): SGDLS, YYNGEE.

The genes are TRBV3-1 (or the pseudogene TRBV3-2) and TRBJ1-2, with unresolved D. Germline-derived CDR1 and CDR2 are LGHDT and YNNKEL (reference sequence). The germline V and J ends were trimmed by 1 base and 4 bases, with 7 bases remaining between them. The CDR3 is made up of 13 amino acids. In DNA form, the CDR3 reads TGTGCCAGCAGCCAAGCGGTTACCTATGGCTACACCTTC. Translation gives CASSQAVTYGYTF.

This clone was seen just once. CDR3 sequence (DNA): TGTGCCAGCAGCTTAGGAGCCAGGACAGGGGGCCGGAGGATGAATTATGGCTACACCTTC. Translated, it gives CASSLGARTGGRRMNYGYTF. The rearrangement joins TRBV7-6 to TRBJ1-2; 11 bases map to TRBD1. V lost 1 base, J lost 5 bases, and 18 bases stayed unmatched. Per germline, CDR1 SGHVS and CDR2 FNYEAQ. The CDR3 is made up of 20 amino acids.

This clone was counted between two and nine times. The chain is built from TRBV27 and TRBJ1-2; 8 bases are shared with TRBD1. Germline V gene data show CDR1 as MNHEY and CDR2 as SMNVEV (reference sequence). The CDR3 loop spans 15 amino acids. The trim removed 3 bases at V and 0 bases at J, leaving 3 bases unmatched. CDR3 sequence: CASSFSQGANYGYTF. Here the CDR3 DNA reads TGTGCCAGCAGTTTTTCACAGGGGGCTAACTATGGCTACACCTTC.

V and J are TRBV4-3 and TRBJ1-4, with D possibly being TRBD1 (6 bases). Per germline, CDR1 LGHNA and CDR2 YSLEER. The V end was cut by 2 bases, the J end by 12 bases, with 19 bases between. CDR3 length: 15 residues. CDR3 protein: CASSQSTGFVTELFF. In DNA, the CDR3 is TGCGCCAGCAGCCAATCCACAGGGTTTGTGACGGAACTGTTTTTT.

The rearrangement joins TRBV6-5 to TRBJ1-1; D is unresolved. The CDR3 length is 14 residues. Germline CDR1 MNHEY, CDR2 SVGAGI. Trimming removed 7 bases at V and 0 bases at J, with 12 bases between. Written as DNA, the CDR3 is TGTGCCAGCACCCCGGGTAGAGTGAACACTGAAGCTTTCTTT. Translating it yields CASTPGRVNTEAFF.

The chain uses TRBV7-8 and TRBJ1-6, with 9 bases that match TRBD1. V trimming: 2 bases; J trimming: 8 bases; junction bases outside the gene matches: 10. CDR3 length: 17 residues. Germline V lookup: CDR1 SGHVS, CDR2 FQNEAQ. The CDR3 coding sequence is TGTGCCAGCAGCTTATTCGCCAACAGGGGGCGCGATTCACCCCTCCACTTT. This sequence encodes CASSLFANRGRDSPLHF.

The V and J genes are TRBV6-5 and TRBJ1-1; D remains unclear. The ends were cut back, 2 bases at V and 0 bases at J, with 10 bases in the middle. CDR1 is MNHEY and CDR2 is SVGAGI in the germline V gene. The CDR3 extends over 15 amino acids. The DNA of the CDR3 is TGTGCCAGCAGTTACGAGGTTGGCCTGAACACTGAAGCTTTCTTT. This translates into CASSYEVGLNTEAFF.

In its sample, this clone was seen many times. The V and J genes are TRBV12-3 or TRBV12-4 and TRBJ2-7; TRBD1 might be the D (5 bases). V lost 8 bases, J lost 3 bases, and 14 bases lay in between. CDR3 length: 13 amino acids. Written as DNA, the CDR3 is TGTGCCAGCGGGCGGACAAACAACTACGAGCAGTACTTC. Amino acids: CASGRTNNYEQYF.

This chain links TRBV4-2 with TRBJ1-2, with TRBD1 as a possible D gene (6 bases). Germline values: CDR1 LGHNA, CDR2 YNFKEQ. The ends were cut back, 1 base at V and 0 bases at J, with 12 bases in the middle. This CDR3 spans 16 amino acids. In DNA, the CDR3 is TGTGCCAGCAGCCAAGGGACAGCGAGTTCTAACTATGGCTACACCTTC. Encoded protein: CASSQGTASSNYGYTF.

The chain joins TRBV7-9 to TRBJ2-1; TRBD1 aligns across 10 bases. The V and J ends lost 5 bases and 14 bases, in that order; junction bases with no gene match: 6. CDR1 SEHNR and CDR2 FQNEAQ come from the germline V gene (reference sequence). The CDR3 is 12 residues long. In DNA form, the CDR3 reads TGTGCCAGCAGCCGCGGACAGGGGGGAAAGTTCTTC. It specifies CASSRGQGGKFF.

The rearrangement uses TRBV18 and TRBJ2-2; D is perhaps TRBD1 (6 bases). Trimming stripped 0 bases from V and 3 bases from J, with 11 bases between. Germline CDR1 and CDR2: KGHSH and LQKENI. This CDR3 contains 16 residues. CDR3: CASSPPWGRDTGELFF. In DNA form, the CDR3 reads TGTGCCAGCTCACCACCGTGGGGGCGGGACACCGGGGAGCTGTTTTTT.

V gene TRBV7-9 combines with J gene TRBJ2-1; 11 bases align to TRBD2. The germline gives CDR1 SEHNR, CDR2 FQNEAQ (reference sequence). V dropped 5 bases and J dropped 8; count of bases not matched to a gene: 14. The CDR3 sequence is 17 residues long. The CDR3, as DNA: TGTGCCAGCAGCACCCGACCTACTAGCGGGAGCATCTATGAGCAGTTCTTC. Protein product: CASSTRPTSGSIYEQFF.